The source of this TCR beta chain is a study of blood T cell repertoires in COVID-19. Study in general: Sites across the United States, Italy and Spain contributed samples from acute and convalescent COVID-19.

The assay was immunoSEQ multiplex PCR, and TCRdb's table has in-frame clones only and misses some. The data hold around 65,000 clones, with 65% to 90% observed a single time. The germline CDR1 and CDR2 sequences are SQVTM and ANQGSEA. The V and J ends lost 5 bases and 5 bases respectively, with 15 bases between them. The CDR3 extends over 13 amino acids. Sequencing input: peripheral blood. This sequence joins TRBV29-1 and TRBJ2-5; possible D gene TRBD2, 5 bases. The sequence derives from an elderly man with active COVID-19. As DNA, the CDR3 is TGCAGCGTTCAGCCCGACTGGAGGGAGACCCAGTACTTC. This sequence encodes CSVQPDWRETQYF.